The 8 T cell receptor beta chains below were found in one sample sequenced in a study of T cell repertoires in cytomegalovirus infection. TCRdb re-derived calls from the reads in MiXCR, one entry per CDR3 protein. The table has about 310,000 distinct CDR3 sequences, under 20% seen once. Specimen: PBMCs. These receptors came from a human donor in good health (CMV status not recorded). Some clones in this sample may be carry-over from other donors' samples.

This clonotype was recorded a few times. The chain joins TRBV9 to TRBJ1-1, with D possibly matching TRBD1 (6 bases). The CDR3 is 13 amino acids. V lost 4 bases and J 3 bases, leaving 10 bases between the germline ends. The germline CDR1 and CDR2 sequences are SGDLS and YYNGEE. CDR3 DNA sequence: TGTGCCAGCAGCAGGACAGATGACACTGAAGCTTTCTTT. It specifies CASSRTDDTEAFF.

This clonotype was seen repeatedly, ten times or more. The rearrangement links TRBV15 to TRBJ2-2; D is tentatively TRBD1 or TRBD2 (5 bases each). Germline lookup yields CDR1 LNHNV and CDR2 YYDKDF (reference sequence). The CDR3 runs to 16 residues. The V and J ends lost 1 base and 6 bases respectively, with 15 bases between them. The DNA for the CDR3 is TGTGCCACCAGCAGAGTAGTTTCAGGGACGGCCGGGGAGCTGTTTTTT. Translating it yields CATSRVVSGTAGELFF.

This rearrangement joins TRBV4-2 to TRBJ2-1; 14 positions agree with TRBD2. The V and J ends lost 5 bases and 6 bases, in that order; junction bases with no gene match: 3. Germline assignment: CDR1 LGHNA and CDR2 YNFKEQ. This CDR3 comprises 15 residues. Here the CDR3 DNA reads TGTGCCAGCAGCGCCGGGACTAGCGGGGGCAATGAGCAGTTCTTC. Residues: CASSAGTSGGNEQFF.

This clonotype was seen repeatedly, ten times or more. This chain connects TRBV28 to TRBJ1-5, with D uncertain. CDR1 is MDHEN, CDR2 SYDVKM, per germline. CDR3 length: 15 amino acids. V lost 6 bases to trimming and J lost 1 base, with 13 bases between them. The CDR3, as DNA: TGTGCCAGCAGGACCTTTCCGGACAGCAATCAGCCCCAGCATTTT. Translating gives CASRTFPDSNQPQHF.

This clonotype was counted a few times. The chain recombines TRBV6-8 with TRBJ1-5; no clear D. Germline V gene data show CDR1 as MNHGY and CDR2 as SAAAGT. The ends were cut back, 0 bases at V and 7 bases at J, with 16 bases in the middle. This CDR3 has 16 residues. The CDR3 nucleotides are TGTGCCAGCAGTTACTCGAAACTTATCGGGGAACAGCCCCAGCATTTT. The encoded protein is CASSYSKLIGEQPQHF.

This clonotype was detected only a few times. The J gene is TRBJ2-7, the V gene TRBV12-3 or TRBV12-4, with TRBD1 as a possible D gene (6 bases). Trimming pared 7 bases from V and 3 bases from J, leaving 16 bases between. CDR3 size: 14 residues. The chain's CDR3 is CASIRSGVGYEQYF. The CDR3, as DNA: TGTGCCAGCATTAGATCAGGGGTAGGCTACGAGCAGTACTTC.

This clonotype was recorded many times. J is TRBJ1-1 and V is TRBV12-3 or TRBV12-4, with D possibly TRBD1 on 6 matching bases. Trimming removed 6 bases from V and 2 bases from J, with 13 bases in between. The CDR3 spans 14 residues. The CDR3 is CASSPTGRNTEAFF. CDR3 in DNA: TGTGCCAGCAGCCCGACAGGTCGCAACACTGAAGCTTTCTTT.

The table lists this clonotype with a few counts. V usage is TRBV11-2 and J usage is TRBJ2-4, with TRBD1 matching 7 bases. V shed 2 bases, J shed 7 bases, and the junction held 5 bases outside the gene matches. Germline V gene sequence: CDR1 SGHAT, CDR2 FQNNGV. The CDR3 is made up of 14 amino acids. The CDR3 is CASSLFEQGNIQYF. CDR3 nucleotides: TGTGCCAGCAGCTTATTTGAACAGGGGAACATTCAGTACTTC.